A selection of T cell receptor beta chains follows, all from one sample in a study of OX40 agonist ivuxolimab in advanced cancers. Some clones are missing from TCRdb's copy, which holds only in-frame ones; the method was immunoSEQ multiplex PCR. The sample records 20,000 to 25,000 clones, about nine tenths being singletons. The source was CD4+ or CD8+ T cells sorted from blood, collected in a trial of the OX40 agonist ivuxolimab. The receptors shown here come from an adult with an advanced solid tumor such as melanoma, head and neck, liver or kidney cancer. The CDR3 runs from the conserved cysteine through the conserved F or W. Fields, in order: D gene, clone size, J gene, V gene, CDR3 protein, CDR3 DNA. D genes are given only for firm matches. The listing skips clone size in some rows; elsewhere it reads once, few, many or a size class.

d_gene: NA; abundance: NA; j_gene: TRBJ2-5; v_gene: TRBV7-9; CDR3aa: CASSSAMAIGGETQYF; CDR3nt: TGTGCCAGCAGCTCAGCGATGGCAATCGGGGGTGAGACCCAGTACTTC
d_gene: NA; abundance: NA; j_gene: TRBJ2-7; v_gene: TRBV5-6; CDR3aa: CASSFGQDRYEQYF; CDR3nt: TGTGCCAGCAGCTTTGGTCAGGACCGCTACGAGCAGTACTTC
d_gene: TRBD2; abundance: NA; j_gene: TRBJ2-3; v_gene: TRBV10-3; CDR3aa: CATSGSFTDTQYF; CDR3nt: TGTGCCACCAGCGGGAGTTTCACAGATACGCAGTATTTT
d_gene: TRBD2; abundance: NA; j_gene: TRBJ2-1; v_gene: TRBV7-9; CDR3aa: CASSSGTSLSNEQFF; CDR3nt: TGTGCCAGCAGCTCCGGGACTAGCCTCTCGAATGAGCAGTTCTTC
d_gene: NA; abundance: NA; j_gene: TRBJ1-1; v_gene: TRBV6-1; CDR3aa: CASSEGENTEAFF; CDR3nt: TGTGCCAGCAGTGAAGGGGAAAACACTGAAGCTTTCTTT
d_gene: TRBD2; abundance: once; j_gene: TRBJ2-3; v_gene: TRBV7-6; CDR3aa: CASSNGTSGISTDTQYF; CDR3nt: TGTGCCAGCAGCAACGGGACTAGCGGGATCAGCACAGATACGCAGTATTTT
d_gene: NA; abundance: NA; j_gene: TRBJ2-7; v_gene: TRBV21-1; CDR3aa: CASSNGTGNLDEQYF; CDR3nt: TGTGCCAGCAGCAATGGGACGGGAAACCTGGACGAGCAGTACTTC
d_gene: NA; abundance: NA; j_gene: TRBJ2-1; v_gene: TRBV21-1; CDR3aa: CASSKVPPPGQGGNEQFF; CDR3nt: TGTGCCAGCAGCAAGGTGCCCCCTCCGGGACAGGGGGGCAATGAGCAGTTCTTC
d_gene: TRBD2; abundance: NA; j_gene: TRBJ2-1; v_gene: TRBV19; CDR3aa: CASKDGRFDEQFF; CDR3nt: TGTGCCAGTAAGGACGGGAGGTTCGATGAGCAGTTCTTC
d_gene: NA; abundance: NA; j_gene: TRBJ1-1; v_gene: TRBV6-5; CDR3aa: CASSYKTGYTEAFF; CDR3nt: TGTGCCAGCAGCTACAAGACAGGTTACACTGAAGCTTTCTTT
d_gene: NA; abundance: NA; j_gene: TRBJ2-1; v_gene: TRBV11-2; CDR3aa: CASSLTGSSYNEQFF; CDR3nt: TGTGCCAGCAGCCTGACAGGAAGCTCCTACAATGAGCAGTTCTTC
d_gene: NA; abundance: NA; j_gene: TRBJ2-1; v_gene: TRBV5-8; CDR3aa: CASSLSGSSYNEQFF; CDR3nt: TGTGCCAGCAGCTTGAGCGGCAGCTCCTACAATGAGCAGTTCTTC
d_gene: TRBD2; abundance: NA; j_gene: TRBJ2-1; v_gene: TRBV6-6; CDR3aa: CASSWGLANEQFF; CDR3nt: TGTGCCAGCAGTTGGGGACTAGCTAATGAGCAGTTCTTC
d_gene: NA; abundance: NA; j_gene: TRBJ1-2; v_gene: TRBV7-2; CDR3aa: CASSYQTDYGYTF; CDR3nt: TGTGCCAGCAGCTACCAGACGGACTATGGCTACACCTTC
d_gene: NA; abundance: NA; j_gene: TRBJ1-1; v_gene: TRBV7-2; CDR3aa: CASSPNVVGTEAFF; CDR3nt: TGTGCCAGCAGCCCCAATGTAGTGGGCACTGAAGCTTTCTTT
d_gene: NA; abundance: NA; j_gene: TRBJ2-7; v_gene: TRBV19; CDR3aa: CATSRDLAWEQYF; CDR3nt: TGTGCCACCTCCCGGGACCTAGCGTGGGAGCAGTACTTC
d_gene: NA; abundance: NA; j_gene: TRBJ2-3; v_gene: TRBV13; CDR3aa: CASSSYRVSTDTQYF; CDR3nt: TGTGCCAGCAGCTCCTACAGGGTGAGCACAGATACGCAGTATTTT
d_gene: NA; abundance: NA; j_gene: TRBJ1-1; v_gene: TRBV19; CDR3aa: CASGQGGNTEAFF; CDR3nt: TGTGCCAGTGGTCAAGGAGGGAACACTGAAGCTTTCTTT
d_gene: NA; abundance: once; j_gene: TRBJ2-3; v_gene: TRBV6-5; CDR3aa: CASSQLITGTDTQYF; CDR3nt: TGTGCCAGCAGTCAATTAATAACAGGGACAGATACGCAGTATTTT
d_gene: TRBD2; abundance: once; j_gene: TRBJ2-1; v_gene: TRBV15; CDR3aa: CATSRPSGGPIPEQFF; CDR3nt: TGTGCCACCAGCAGACCAAGCGGGGGGCCCATTCCTGAGCAGTTCTTC
d_gene: TRBD2; abundance: medium-sized; j_gene: TRBJ2-7; v_gene: TRBV29-1; CDR3aa: CSARTGLAGVNEQYF; CDR3nt: TGCAGCGCCCGGACGGGACTAGCGGGAGTGAACGAGCAGTACTTC
d_gene: NA; abundance: NA; j_gene: TRBJ1-3; v_gene: TRBV4-3; CDR3aa: CASSQDVYSGNTIYF; CDR3nt: TGCGCCAGCAGCCAAGACGTATACTCTGGAAACACCATATATTTT
d_gene: NA; abundance: NA; j_gene: TRBJ2-5; v_gene: TRBV5-4; CDR3aa: CASSFRTQETQYF; CDR3nt: TGTGCCAGCAGCTTCCGGACGCAAGAGACCCAGTACTTC
d_gene: TRBD2; abundance: NA; j_gene: TRBJ2-1; v_gene: TRBV11-1; CDR3aa: CASSFLAGGGNEQFF; CDR3nt: TGTGCCAGCAGCTTCCTAGCGGGGGGGGGCAATGAGCAGTTCTTC
d_gene: TRBD2; abundance: NA; j_gene: TRBJ2-2; v_gene: TRBV4-1; CDR3aa: CASSQDSGSPGELFF; CDR3nt: TGCGCCAGCAGCCAAGATAGCGGGAGCCCCGGGGAGCTGTTTTTT
d_gene: NA; abundance: NA; j_gene: TRBJ2-7; v_gene: TRBV11-2; CDR3aa: CASSSRHGYNEQYF; CDR3nt: TGTGCCAGCAGTTCCCGGCACGGGTACAACGAGCAGTACTTC
d_gene: NA; abundance: NA; j_gene: TRBJ1-3; v_gene: TRBV7-9; CDR3aa: CASSFGNTIYF; CDR3nt: TGTGCCAGCAGTTTTGGAAACACCATATATTTT